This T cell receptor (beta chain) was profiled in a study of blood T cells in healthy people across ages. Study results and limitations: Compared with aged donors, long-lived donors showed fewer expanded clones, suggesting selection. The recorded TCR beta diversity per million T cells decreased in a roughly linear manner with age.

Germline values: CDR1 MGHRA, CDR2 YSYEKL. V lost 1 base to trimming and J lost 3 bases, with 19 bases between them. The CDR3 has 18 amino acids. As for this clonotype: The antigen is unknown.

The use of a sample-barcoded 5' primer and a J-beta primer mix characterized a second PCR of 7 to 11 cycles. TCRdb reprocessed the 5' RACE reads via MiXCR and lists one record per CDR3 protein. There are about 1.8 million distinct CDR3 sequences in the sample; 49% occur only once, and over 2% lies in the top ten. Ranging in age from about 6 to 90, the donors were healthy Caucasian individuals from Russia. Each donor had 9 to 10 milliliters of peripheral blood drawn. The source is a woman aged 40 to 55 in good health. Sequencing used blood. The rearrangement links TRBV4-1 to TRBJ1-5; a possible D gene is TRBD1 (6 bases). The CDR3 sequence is CASSQGLDGGDTNQPQHF. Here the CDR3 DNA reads TGCGCCAGCAGCCAAGGCCTGGACGGGGGGGACACCAATCAGCCCCAGCATTTT.